The sample holds one count of the clone carrying this T cell receptor (beta chain). Its antigen remains unknown. This record belongs to a study of cytomegalovirus exposure and HLA in healthy donors. It was with 60 Vbeta and 13 Jbeta primers that the PCR ran. Produced via immunoSEQ multiplex PCR; TCRdb's table is partial and in-frame only. Found here are 170,000 or so clones, 75% to 85% of them singletons; the top ten hold over 10%. The CDR3 spans 14 residues. CDR1 is MNHEY, CDR2 SMNVEV, per germline (reference sequence). With 10 bases removed from V and 0 bases from J, the gap between germline ends came to 13 bases. Study-wide results and caveats: The productive fraction for most TCR beta V segments was about 87% or about 30% in an earlier analysis. TCR beta V- and J-gene trimming, according to a later analysis, was linked to a missense DCLRE1C variant. Presence/absence analyses took donor sequencing depth as roughly uniform.

This clonotype was obtained from a woman aged 50 to 60 in good health and CMV-seropositive. The sample taken for sequencing was PBMCs. This chain links TRBV27 with TRBJ1-5; D not certain. CDR3 DNA: TGTGCCACTGCACGGGAATATAGCAATCAGCCCCAGCATTTT. Its protein product is CATAREYSNQPQHF.